These 20 T cell receptor beta chains originate from one sample sequenced in a study of cytomegalovirus exposure and HLA in healthy donors. A multiplex PCR was run with 60 Vbeta primers and 13 Jbeta primers. The repertoire was sequenced with immunoSEQ multiplex PCR; TCRdb's copy has only in-frame clones and lacks some. Of around 97,000 clones in the sample, roughly two thirds were seen once. Sample: PBMCs. The receptors here all came from a man aged 35 to 55 in good health and CMV-seronegative.

This clone was observed a few times. This chain connects TRBV27 to TRBJ2-3; 8 bases are shared with TRBD1. J gave up 5 bases and V 4 bases, and 8 bases lay outside the gene matches. Germline CDR1 reads MNHEY; CDR2 reads SMNVEV (reference sequence). This CDR3 has 15 residues. The CDR3 loop reads CASSSPGGWGDTQYF. Written as DNA, the CDR3 is TGTGCCAGCAGTTCCCCAGGGGGCTGGGGAGATACGCAGTATTTT.

To note about this clone: A junction boundary mismatches the germline segment, possibly from a read error. Other DNA sequences from this sample encode an identical CDR3 as well. This chain joins TRBV23-1 and TRBJ2-1; 12 nucleotides line up with TRBD2. TRBV23-1 carries the ORF label, with uncertain function. This CDR3 is 15 amino acids long. The chain's CDR3 is CASRPSGGATDEQFF. CDR3 nucleotides: TGCGCCAGCAGGCCTAGCGGGGGGGCCACGGATGAACAGTTCTTC.

V usage is TRBV5-4 and J usage is TRBJ2-3, with 13 nucleotides matching TRBD2. Germline V gives CDR1 SGHNT, CDR2 YYREEE (reference sequence). The junction had 4 bases not matched to a gene; V was cut back by 3 bases and J by 6 bases. The CDR3 consists of 15 residues. DNA of the CDR3: TGTGCCAGCAGCTCGGGACTAGCGGGGATCGATACGCAGTATTTT. Translating gives CASSSGLAGIDTQYF.

This clone occurred once. V gene TRBV6-1 combines with J gene TRBJ1-1, with a weak D call TRBD1 (5 bases). The V and J ends lost 4 bases and 3 bases respectively, with 18 bases between them. Per the germline V gene, CDR1 is MNHNS and CDR2 is SASEGT. CDR3 size: 16 residues. Here the CDR3 reads CASSVDTHWGDTEAFF. The CDR3 DNA reads as TGTGCCAGCAGTGTTGACACCCACTGGGGGGACACTGAAGCTTTCTTT.

The chain uses TRBV19 and TRBJ2-5, with D possibly matching TRBD2 (6 bases). CDR1 is LNHDA and CDR2 is SQIVND in the germline V gene (reference sequence). Trimming left V 7 bases short and J 0 bases short, with 12 bases between. CDR3 length equals 14 residues. The CDR3 DNA follows: TGTGCCAGTAATGCGGGAAATTACCAAGAGACCCAGTACTTC. Amino acids: CASNAGNYQETQYF.

The chain joins TRBV9 to TRBJ2-5; D is undetermined. CDR3 size: 12 residues. In germline, CDR1 is SGDLS, CDR2 YYNGEE. V gave up 4 bases and J gave up 7 bases, with 11 bases separating them. The CDR3 nucleotides are TGTGCCAGCAGCAGTAGTGATGTGACCCAGTACTTC. Amino acid sequence: CASSSSDVTQYF. Variable domain in full (rest from reference TRBV9 and TRBJ2-5): DSGVTQTPKHLITATGQRVTLRCSPRSGDLSVYWYQQSLDQGLQFLIQYYNGEERAKGNILERFSAQQFPDLHSELNLSSLELGDSALYFCASSSSDVTQYFGPGTRLLVL.

This chain joins TRBV11-2 and TRBJ2-1; TRBD2 aligns across 7 bases. CDR1 SGHAT and CDR2 FQNNGV come from the germline V gene. The V segment lost 3 bases and the J segment 6 bases; nucleotides outside the gene matches: 5. The CDR3 loop spans 14 amino acids. The DNA of the CDR3 is TGTGCCAGCAGCTTGGAGCTAGCGGCCAATGAGCAGTTCTTC. It is translated as CASSLELAANEQFF.

The J gene is TRBJ1-6, the V gene TRBV5-4, with D maybe TRBD1 (5 bases). The CDR3 spans 17 residues. V lost 0 bases and J 4 bases, leaving 14 bases between the germline ends. Germline lookup yields CDR1 SGHNT and CDR2 YYREEE (reference sequence). CDR3 nucleotide sequence: TGTGCCAGCAGCTTGGGGGCAGGGCAGAAGTATAATTCACCCCTCCACTTT. Its translation: CASSLGAGQKYNSPLHF. The complete variable domain, with remaining parts taken from reference TRBV5-4 and TRBJ1-6, reads ETGVTQSPTHLIKTRGQQVTLRCSSQSGHNTVSWYQQALGQGPQFIFQYYREEENGRGNFPPRFSGLQFPNYSSELNVNALELDDSALYLCASSLGAGQKYNSPLHFGNGTRLTVT.

This clone is labeled as medium-sized. V usage is TRBV5-1 and J usage is TRBJ1-4, with 9 bases lining up with TRBD1. Germline values: CDR1 SGHRS, CDR2 YFSETQ. J gave up 8 bases and V 1 base, and 6 bases lay outside the gene matches. The CDR3 is 15 amino acids. The CDR3 loop reads CASSLSGTGSEKLFF. The DNA for the CDR3 is TGCGCCAGCAGCTTGTCCGGGACAGGGAGCGAAAAACTGTTTTTT. Based on the CDR3 plus reference TRBV5-1 and TRBJ1-4, the full variable domain is KAGVTQTPRYLIKTRGQQVTLSCSPISGHRSVSWYQQTPGQGLQFLFEYFSETQRNKGNFPGRFSGRQFSNSRSEMNVSTLELGDSALYLCASSLSGTGSEKLFFGSGTQLSVL.

Only a few counts were recorded for this clone. This sequence joins TRBV2 and TRBJ2-5; the match to TRBD2 covers 7 bases. Germline V CDR1 and CDR2: SNHLY, FYNNEI. The CDR3 spans 12 residues. With V trimmed by 7 bases and J by 3 bases, 2 bases remained unmatched. CDR3 region: CASKSGEETQYF. For the CDR3, the DNA is TGTGCCAGCAAGAGCGGGGAAGAGACCCAGTACTTC.

The gene calls are TRBV28 and TRBJ1-3; D is perhaps TRBD1 (6 bases). Germline CDR1 MDHEN, CDR2 SYDVKM. V gave up 6 bases and J gave up 3 bases, with 12 bases separating them. The CDR3 has 14 residues. CDR3 nucleotide sequence: TGTGCCAGCAGCCGCGGACAGTATGGAAACACCATATATTTT. Translation gives CASSRGQYGNTIYF.

On this clone: Compared with germline, one end of the junction differs, possibly owing to a read error. Other nucleotide sequences from this sample produce the same CDR3. The CDR3 nucleotides are TGCGCCAGCAGCCAAGAAGCGGCAGGACGGTCGAGTCAGCCTCAGCATTTT. Translation gives CASSQEAAGRSSQPQHF. V usage is TRBV4-3 and J usage is TRBJ1-5; D remains unclear. Germline loops: CDR1 LGHNA, CDR2 YSLEER. This CDR3 comprises 17 residues.

The V call is TRBV7-6, the J call TRBJ1-1; D ambiguous. The germline V gene encodes CDR1 SGHVS and CDR2 FNYEAQ. The CDR3 sequence is 13 residues long. V was trimmed by 5 bases and J by 3 bases, leaving 10 bases between them. For the CDR3, the DNA is TGTGCCAGCAGCAACCGACAAGACACTGAAGCTTTCTTT. Translating it yields CASSNRQDTEAFF.

The V and J genes are TRBV7-2 and TRBJ1-5; D gene uncertain. The ends were cut back, 1 base at V and 0 bases at J, with 10 bases in the middle. Germline loops: CDR1 SGHTA, CDR2 FQGNSA. CDR3 length: 16 amino acids. The CDR3 DNA sequence: TGTGCCAGCAGCTTAGGGAGTTGGTATAGCAATCAGCCCCAGCATTTT. Its protein product is CASSLGSWYSNQPQHF.

This clone came up a few times. V usage is TRBV15 and J usage is TRBJ2-1, with 9 bases fitting TRBD2. Germline V gene lookup returns CDR1 LNHNV and CDR2 YYDKDF (reference sequence). The V gene end was trimmed by 1 base and the J gene end by 8 bases; junction bases not matched to a gene: 9. The CDR3 runs to 16 residues. The DNA of the CDR3 is TGTGCCACCAGCAGAGCGAGCGGGGGGCTCTGGTATGAGCAGTTCTTC. Residues: CATSRASGGLWYEQFF.

The CDR3 nucleotides are TGTGCCAGCAGCTTAGAGGGACAGGGTAGCAATCAGCCCCAGCATTTT. This codes for CASSLEGQGSNQPQHF. V is TRBV7-2 and J is TRBJ1-5; TRBD1 agrees at 9 bases. Unmatched junction bases numbered 1, after V lost 1 base and J lost 0 bases. The CDR3 is made up of 16 amino acids. Germline loops: CDR1 SGHTA, CDR2 FQGNSA.

The CDR3 region is CASSLGQGPLPQHF. In DNA form, the CDR3 reads TGTGCCAGCAGCTTAGGGCAGGGCCCTCTTCCCCAGCATTTT. The V call is TRBV11-2, the J call TRBJ1-5, with D possibly matching TRBD1 (5 bases). V shed 1 base and J shed 10 bases, with 14 bases lying between them. The CDR3 contains 14 residues. Germline V CDR1 and CDR2: SGHAT, FQNNGV. The full variable domain, its missing parts supplied by reference TRBV11-2 and TRBJ1-5, is EAGVAQSPRYKIIEKRQSVAFWCNPISGHATLYWYQQILGQGPKLLIQFQNNGVVDDSQLPKDRFSAERLKGVDSTLKIQPAKLEDSAVYLCASSLGQGPLPQHFGDGTRLSIL.

The rearrangement uses TRBV7-2 and TRBJ1-2; no clear D gene. The germline gives CDR1 SGHTA, CDR2 FQGNSA. The CDR3 consists of 12 residues. Deletions cut 2 bases from V and 4 bases from J, with 5 bases between. The CDR3 coding sequence is TGTGCCAGCAGCTTACCTAGCTATGGCTACACCTTC. The encoded protein is CASSLPSYGYTF.

The chain has TRBV4-2 and TRBJ1-3; D is perhaps TRBD1 (5 bases). The V end was cut by 0 bases, the J end by 1 base, with 13 bases between. Germline V gives CDR1 LGHNA, CDR2 YNFKEQ. The CDR3 covers 17 residues. CDR3 sequence reads: CASSQDVGGRSGNTIYF. The CDR3 DNA is TGTGCCAGCAGCCAAGACGTTGGGGGGAGATCTGGAAACACCATATATTTT.

V and J are TRBV5-1 and TRBJ2-5; 13 bases fit TRBD2. V was clipped by 4 bases and J by 4 bases; unmatched bases: 7. Germline CDR1 reads SGHRS; CDR2 reads YFSETQ. CDR3 length: 16 amino acids. The chain's CDR3 is CASSREGLAGRETQYF. The DNA of the CDR3 is TGCGCCAGCAGCCGCGAGGGACTAGCGGGGCGAGAGACCCAGTACTTC.